These T cell receptor beta chains were read from a single sample in a study of blood T cells in healthy people across ages. A single record per CDR3 protein comes from TCRdb applying MiXCR to the 5' RACE reads. The sample consists of about 1,400,000 distinct CDR3 sequences, 35% to 45% of them appearing once. Input material: blood. The receptor source for this set is a young woman in good health. Each CDR3 is given with its conserved first and last residue. Fields, in order: J gene, D gene, clone size, CDR3 length, V gene, CDR3 protein, CDR3 DNA. A D gene is named only where the DNA matches it firmly. For some rows the clone size is stated as once, few or many, or as a class when expanded; others skip it.

>TRBJ2-5|.|.|17|TRBV6-1
CASSVIPPGTIQETQYF
TGTGCCAGCAGTGTTATCCCCCCCGGGACCATCCAAGAGACCCAGTACTTC
>TRBJ2-1|TRBD1|few|16|TRBV12-3/TRBV12-4
CASSLPGTASYNEQFF
TGTGCCAGCAGTTTACCCGGGACAGCGTCTTACAATGAGCAGTTCTTC
>TRBJ2-2|.|.|14|TRBV4-1
CASSQDPGAGELFF
TGCGCCAGCAGCCAAGATCCGGGGGCCGGGGAGCTGTTTTTT
>TRBJ2-3|.|.|12|TRBV2
CASCRGPDTQYF
TGTGCCAGCTGCAGGGGCCCAGATACGCAGTATTTT
>TRBJ2-7|TRBD1|once|13|TRBV10-3
CAITGQGADEQYF
TGTGCCATCACCGGACAGGGGGCCGATGAGCAGTACTTC
>TRBJ2-5|TRBD2|.|13|TRBV24-1
CATSDLAANEQYF
TGTGCCACCAGTGACCTAGCGGCCAATGAGCAGTACTTC
>TRBJ1-2|TRBD1|.|14|TRBV28
CASRRPGTGVGYTF
TGTGCCAGCAGACGCCCCGGGACAGGTGTCGGCTACACCTTC
>TRBJ1-2|TRBD1|.|15|TRBV7-2
CASSPKTGGDYGYTF
TGTGCCAGCAGCCCAAAGACAGGGGGCGACTATGGCTACACCTTC
>TRBJ1-2|TRBD1|.|16|TRBV28
CASIPQGGQGVYGYTF
TGTGCCAGCATCCCTCAAGGGGGACAGGGGGTCTATGGCTACACCTTC
>TRBJ2-1|TRBD2|few|16|TRBV2
CASSGQAGVLYNEQFF
TGTGCCAGCAGCGGTCAAGCGGGAGTGCTCTACAATGAGCAGTTCTTC
>TRBJ1-4|TRBD1|.|15|TRBV6-5
CASKGQGTTNEKLFF
TGTGCCAGCAAGGGACAGGGGACAACTAATGAAAAACTGTTTTTT
>TRBJ2-1|.|.|14|TRBV7-6
CASSAWSTDTEQFF
TGTGCCAGCAGCGCCTGGAGTACGGATACTGAGCAGTTCTTC
>TRBJ1-6|.|.|15|TRBV11-2
CASRSVRQGYSPLHF
TGTGCCAGCAGATCAGTTCGCCAGGGTTATTCACCCCTCCACTTT
>TRBJ2-7|.|.|16|TRBV4-1
CASSQTARPSPYEQYF
TGCGCCAGCAGCCAAACGGCGAGACCAAGCCCCTACGAGCAGTACTTC
>TRBJ1-5|.|.|15|TRBV2
CASSVSTAGNQPQHF
TGTGCCAGCAGCGTATCTACGGCCGGCAATCAGCCCCAGCATTTT
>TRBJ2-1|.|few|13|TRBV27
CASRPGTRNEQFF
TGTGCCAGCCGGCCAGGGACCAGGAATGAGCAGTTCTTC
>TRBJ1-2|.|few|14|TRBV12-3/TRBV12-4
CASSLAPAGRGYTF
TGTGCCAGCAGTTTAGCGCCAGCCGGGAGGGGCTACACCTTC
>TRBJ2-3|TRBD2|once|19|TRBV6-1
CASSRGTSGAGGSTDTQYF
TGTGCCAGCAGTCGGGGGACTAGCGGGGCCGGAGGTAGCACAGATACGCAGTATTTT
>TRBJ2-7|.|few|14|TRBV7-2
CASSFSGRQNEQYF
TGTGCCAGCAGCTTCTCCGGTCGACAGAACGAGCAGTACTTC
>TRBJ2-5|TRBD1|few|13|TRBV7-9
CASNTGTGGEQYF
TGTGCCAGCAACACTGGGACAGGGGGTGAGCAGTACTTC
>TRBJ2-7|TRBD1|many|14|TRBV5-1
CASSRDRGSYEQYF
TGTGCCAGCAGCAGAGACAGGGGTTCCTACGAGCAGTACTTC
>TRBJ2-7|TRBD1|.|16|TRBV6-6
CASSYSFDRVGNEQYF
TGTGCCAGCAGTTACTCCTTTGACAGGGTTGGGAACGAGCAGTACTTC
>TRBJ2-1|.|.|11|TRBV25-1
CASTRFSEQFF
TGTGCCTCGACCCGTTTTAGTGAGCAGTTCTTC
>TRBJ2-7|.|few|15|TRBV7-3
CASSTASSSYNEQYF
TGTGCCAGCAGCACGGCTAGCAGCTCCTACAATGAGCAGTACTTC
>TRBJ1-5|.|.|15|TRBV5-1
CASRLNPFSNQPQHF
TGCGCCAGCAGATTGAACCCCTTCAGCAATCAGCCCCAGCATTTT
>TRBJ1-2|.|few|14|TRBV10-3
CAISPGTHTYGYTF
TGTGCCATCAGCCCCGGGACTCACACCTATGGCTACACCTTC
>TRBJ2-3|TRBD2|.|16|TRBV7-8
CASSPNQRGGLDTQYF
TGTGCCAGCAGCCCTAATCAGCGGGGGGGCCTGGATACGCAGTATTTT
>TRBJ2-1|TRBD2|.|18|TRBV4-1
CASSQGFRVTSGYNEQFF
TGCGCCAGCAGCCAAGGATTCCGCGTGACTAGCGGATACAATGAGCAGTTCTTC
>TRBJ1-2|.|.|15|TRBV5-1
CASREGPQPLYGYTF
TGCGCCAGCAGGGAGGGACCGCAACCACTCTATGGCTACACCTTC